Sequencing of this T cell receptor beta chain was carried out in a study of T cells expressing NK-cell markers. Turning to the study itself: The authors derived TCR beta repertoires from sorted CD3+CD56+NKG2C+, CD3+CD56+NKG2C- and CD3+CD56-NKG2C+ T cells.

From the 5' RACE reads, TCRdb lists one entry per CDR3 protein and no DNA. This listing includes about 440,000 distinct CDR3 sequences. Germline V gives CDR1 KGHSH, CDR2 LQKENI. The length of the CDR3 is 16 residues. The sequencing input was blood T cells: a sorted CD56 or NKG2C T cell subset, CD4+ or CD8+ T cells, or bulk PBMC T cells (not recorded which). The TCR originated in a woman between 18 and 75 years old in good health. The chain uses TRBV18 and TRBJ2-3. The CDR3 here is CASSPPYGTSTDTQYF.